The entry that follows covers one T cell receptor (beta chain) sequence. The sample is drawn from a study of blood T cell repertoires in COVID-19. Trimming cost V 5 bases and J 10 bases, with 22 bases left between them. CDR3 length: 15 residues. Germline V gene sequence: CDR1 MNHEY, CDR2 SVGAGI. Sequencing used immunoSEQ multiplex PCR; TCRdb keeps in-frame clones, though not all of them. Among approximately 74,000 clones listed, roughly 86% were seen once. V usage is TRBV6-5 and J usage is TRBJ2-3; D perhaps matches TRBD2 (5 bases). The TCR comes from a man aged 70 or older with acute or convalescent COVID-19. Sequenced: peripheral blood. The CDR3 here is CASSPTRGSKGSQYF. The CDR3 coding sequence is TGTGCCAGCAGTCCCACCCGAGGGAGCAAGGGCTCGCAGTATTTT.